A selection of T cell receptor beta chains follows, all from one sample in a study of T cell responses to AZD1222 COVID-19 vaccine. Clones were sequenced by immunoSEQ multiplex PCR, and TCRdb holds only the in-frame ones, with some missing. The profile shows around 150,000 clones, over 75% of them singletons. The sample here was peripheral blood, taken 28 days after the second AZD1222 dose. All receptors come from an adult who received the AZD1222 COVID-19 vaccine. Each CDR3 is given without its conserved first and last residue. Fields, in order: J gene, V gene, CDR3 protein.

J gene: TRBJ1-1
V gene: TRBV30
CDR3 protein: AWSVVPEAF

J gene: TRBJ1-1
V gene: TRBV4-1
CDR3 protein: ASSQVPNTEAF

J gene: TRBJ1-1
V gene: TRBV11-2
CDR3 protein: ASSLLGLAANTEAF

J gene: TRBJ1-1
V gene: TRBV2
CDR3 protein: ASSEGGVGAF

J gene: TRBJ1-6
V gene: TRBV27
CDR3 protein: ASRRTGGDSPLH

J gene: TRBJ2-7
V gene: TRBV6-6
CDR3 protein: ASRQEPTEQY

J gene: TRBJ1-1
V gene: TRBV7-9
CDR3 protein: ASSPGQGAF

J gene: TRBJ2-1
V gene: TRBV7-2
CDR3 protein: ASSLITSGGLGEQF

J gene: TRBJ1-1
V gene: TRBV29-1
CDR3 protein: SVRQGDWTEAF

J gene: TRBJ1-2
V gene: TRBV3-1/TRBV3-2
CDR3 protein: ASSQLGGYT

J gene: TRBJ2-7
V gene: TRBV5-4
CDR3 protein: ASGIPGNYEQY

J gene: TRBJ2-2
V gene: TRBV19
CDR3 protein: ASSLEGGDTGELF

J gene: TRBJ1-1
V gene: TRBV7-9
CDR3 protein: ASSSINGANTEAF

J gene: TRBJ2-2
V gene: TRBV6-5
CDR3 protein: ASRNTGELF

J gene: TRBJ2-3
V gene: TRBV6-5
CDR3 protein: ASRHSHTQY

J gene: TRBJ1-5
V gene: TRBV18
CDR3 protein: ASSRGRDQPQH

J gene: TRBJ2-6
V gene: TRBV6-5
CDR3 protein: ASSYSLSGANVLT

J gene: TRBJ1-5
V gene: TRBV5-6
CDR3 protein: ASSLALGQPQH

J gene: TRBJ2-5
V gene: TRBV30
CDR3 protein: AWSANLAAQY

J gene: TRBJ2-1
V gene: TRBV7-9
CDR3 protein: ASSIAGGTSYNEQF

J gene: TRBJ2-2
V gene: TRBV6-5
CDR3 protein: ASKAEVTGELF

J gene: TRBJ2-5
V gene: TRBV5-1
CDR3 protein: ASSQPISGGETQY

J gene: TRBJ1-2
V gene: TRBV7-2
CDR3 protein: ASSLGRDRGGYT